This passage covers 12 T cell receptor beta chains from one sample sequenced in a study of T cells in Graves' hyperthyroidism and ophthalmopathy. The source material, RNA transcripts, was used to amplify TCR beta CDR3 regions. Initially, a first-round RT-PCR of the TCR CDR3 employed the HTBI primer set. TCRdb used MiXCR to reprocess the multiplex PCR reads, holding one entry per CDR3 protein. Among about 370,000 distinct CDR3 sequences listed, around 15% were seen once. The material sequenced was blood. These receptors were collected from a woman aged 60-70 years with Graves' ophthalmopathy.

The table lists this clonotype with a few counts. The chain employs TRBV5-5 and TRBJ2-2, with TRBD2 identical over 10 bases. The CDR3 consists of 16 residues. With 4 bases clipped from V and 6 bases from J, the junction kept 9 bases outside the gene matches. Germline V gene sequence: CDR1 SGHKS, CDR2 YYEKEE (reference sequence). Here the CDR3 reads CASSNSGTSASGELFF. The CDR3 DNA reads as TGTGCCAGCAGCAATTCCGGGACTAGCGCTTCCGGGGAGCTGTTTTTT.

CDR3 bases: TGTGCCATCAGTGACCCAAGGGGGAGCTCCTACAATGAGCAGTTCTTC. Amino acids: CAISDPRGSSYNEQFF. This chain connects TRBV10-3 to TRBJ2-1; perhaps TRBD1 as D (6 bases). Germline lookup yields CDR1 ENHRY and CDR2 SYGVKD. Trimming cost V 3 bases and J 0 bases, with 12 bases left between them. There are 16 residues in the CDR3.

This clonotype was seen at least ten times. The chain joins TRBV12-3 or TRBV12-4 to TRBJ1-1; the match to TRBD1 covers 9 bases. The ends lost 6 bases at V and 0 bases at J; junction bases unmatched: 8. The CDR3 runs 16 residues. CDR3 nucleotides: TGTGCCAGCAGCAGCTACCGGGACAGGGTGAACACTGAAGCTTTCTTT. Translating it yields CASSSYRDRVNTEAFF.

This clonotype has just a few counts. This sequence joins TRBV10-3 and TRBJ1-6; 10 nucleotides match TRBD1. This CDR3 spans 16 amino acids. J lost 10 bases, V lost 5 bases, and 11 bases had no gene match. The germline V gene has CDR1 ENHRY and CDR2 SYGVKD. CDR3 nucleotide sequence: TGTGCCATCAGTTCTGACAGGGGGCAAAGGAGATCACCCCTCCACTTT. This encodes CAISSDRGQRRSPLHF.

The CDR3 DNA sequence: TGTGCTAGTGGTTTGGTACCTGTAATTTCCGGGACTAGCGGAAACACCGGGGAGCTGTTTTTT. Translating gives CASGLVPVISGTSGNTGELFF. The chain couples TRBV12-5 to TRBJ2-2; TRBD2 matches 11 bases. Germline CDR1 and CDR2: LGHNT and FRNRAP. This CDR3 comprises 21 residues. Trimming cost V 0 bases and J 2 bases; bases outside gene matches: 14.

The gene calls are TRBV28 and TRBJ2-7; the D is unclear. There are 13 residues in the CDR3. Trimming took 7 bases from V and 3 from J, leaving 13 bases between them. Germline values: CDR1 MDHEN, CDR2 SYDVKM. The CDR3 DNA reads as TGTGCCAGCACCTCCCTGGGCAGCTACGAGCAGTACTTC. Translation gives CASTSLGSYEQYF.

The sample holds many counts of this clonotype. The chain uses TRBV20-1 and TRBJ1-5, with D perhaps TRBD1 (6 bases). Germline V CDR1 and CDR2: DFQATT, SNEGSKA (reference sequence). Trimming stripped 5 bases from V and 4 bases from J, with 9 bases between. The CDR3 runs to 12 residues. CDR3 sequence: CSARTGNQPQHF. CDR3 DNA: TGCAGTGCTCGTACAGGGAATCAGCCCCAGCATTTT.

The chain carries TRBV24-1 and TRBJ2-2, with 10 bases aligning to TRBD1. Germline trimming cut 4 bases from V and 6 bases from J; bases unmatched to any gene: 7. Germline V gene data show CDR1 as KGHDR and CDR2 as SFDVKD. The CDR3 is 16 amino acids. DNA of the CDR3: TGTGCCACCAGTGACCCCGGGACAGGGGACTCCGGGGAGCTGTTTTTT. This gives the protein CATSDPGTGDSGELFF.

This clonotype was found many times. J is TRBJ2-7 and V is TRBV14; perhaps TRBD2 as D (5 bases). This CDR3 contains 14 residues. Germline V gene lookup returns CDR1 SGHDN and CDR2 FVKESK. V was pared by 4 bases and J by 3 bases, with 13 bases between. The CDR3 spells CASSLLGRDYEQYF. CDR3 nucleotides: TGTGCCAGCAGCCTCTTGGGGAGAGACTACGAGCAGTACTTC.

This clonotype has only a few counts. A much bigger clone sits one base away, suggesting this may be a read error. The V call is TRBV2, the J call TRBJ2-7, with 7 nucleotides matching TRBD1. CDR1 is SNHLY and CDR2 is FYNNEI in the germline V gene. The J segment lost 2 bases and the V segment lost 6 bases, leaving 4 bases of the junction unmatched. The CDR3 length is 13 residues. The CDR3 protein is CASRRQGPYEQYF. CDR3 in DNA: TGTGCCAGCAGACGACAGGGCCCCTACGAGCAGTACTTC.

This clonotype showed up just a few times. The chain is built from TRBV4-1 and TRBJ2-1, with 7 bases identical to TRBD2. J was trimmed by 2 bases and V by 4 bases; bases with no gene match: 5. Germline V gene data show CDR1 as MGHRA and CDR2 as YSYEKL. CDR3 length: 15 residues. As DNA, the CDR3 is TGCGCCAGCAGCCGGGGGAGGGCAACCTACAATGAGCAGTTCTTC. It encodes CASSRGRATYNEQFF.

This clonotype was seen at least ten times. The chain employs TRBV28 and TRBJ2-6; perhaps D is TRBD1 or TRBD2 (6 bases each). V shed 3 bases and J shed 2 bases, with 14 bases lying between them. The length of the CDR3 is 17 residues. Germline CDR1 MDHEN, CDR2 SYDVKM. The CDR3 DNA reads TGTGCCAGCAGTTTTGGGCAGGGGAGGACTGGGGCCAACGTCCTGACTTTC. Translating it yields CASSFGQGRTGANVLTF.